The text below deals with one T cell receptor (beta chain). Trimming cost V 8 bases and J 6 bases, with 11 bases left between them. Per the germline V gene, CDR1 is MNHEY and CDR2 is SVGAGI. The CDR3 totals 13 residues. Original processing notes: For nucleated cells, counts were estimated from reference gene primer amplification. Assay used: immunoSEQ multiplex PCR; TCRdb lists only in-frame clones, some missing. V, J and clone size are those of that table, while D and trimming were read from the DNA. The sample yields about 55,000 clones, approximately 90% seen once. This record belongs to a study of blood T cell repertoires in COVID-19. As for the study in general: Sites across the United States, Italy and Spain contributed samples from acute and convalescent COVID-19. The analysed material was cDNA or gDNA that came from T cells, B-cell-depleted T cells, or PBMCs.

Sequenced: peripheral blood. This clonotype was sampled from a man older than 75 with acute or convalescent COVID-19. V gene TRBV6-5 combines with J gene TRBJ1-6; no firm D call. The CDR3 nucleotides are TGTGCCAGCTTACCCAGGTCTAATTCACCCCTCCACTTT. This gives the protein CASLPRSNSPLHF.